This is a list of T cell receptor beta chains from one sample in a study of naive and memory T cell subsets. One entry per CDR3 protein results from TCRdb running MiXCR on the 5' RACE reads. The sample has about 48,000 distinct CDR3 sequences, 4.7% seen once. The receptors stem from a female donor in good health. Both conserved end residues are part of each CDR3. A D gene is named only where the DNA matches it firmly. Some rows mark clone size as missing; the rest say once, few, many or name a class of expanded clone.

j_gene | abundance | d_gene | v_gene | CDR3nt | CDR3aa
TRBJ2-2 | few | TRBD2 | TRBV13 | TGTGCCAGCAGCGCCGGGACTAATGTCGGGGAGCTGTTTTTT | CASSAGTNVGELFF
TRBJ1-5 | many | TRBD1 | TRBV28 | TGTGCCAGCAGATCGACAGGGGGCGGGCAGCCCCAGCATTTT | CASRSTGGGQPQHF
TRBJ2-1 | many | TRBD2 | TRBV11-3 | TGTGCCAGCAGCTTAGTGGACAGCGGGAGGGGGGCTGAGCAGTTCTTC | CASSLVDSGRGAEQFF
TRBJ2-7 | many | TRBD2 | TRBV12-3/TRBV12-4 | TGTGCCAGCAGTTTCGGGACTAGGTTATCCTACGAGCAGTACTTC | CASSFGTRLSYEQYF
TRBJ2-7 | many | . | TRBV4-2 | TGTGCCAGCAGCCAAGAAGAAGGCGCCGGTTTCGAGCAGTACTTC | CASSQEEGAGFEQYF
TRBJ1-1 | many | . | TRBV6-1 | TGTGCCAGCAGTGGTCACACTGAAGCTTTCTTT | CASSGHTEAFF
TRBJ2-5 | few | TRBD1 | TRBV7-9 | TGTGCCAGCAGCCGGACAGGGGTGGAGGAGACCCAGTACTTC | CASSRTGVEETQYF
TRBJ2-3 | many | . | TRBV6-2/TRBV6-3 | TGTGCCAGCAGTTACTACGGGAGCACAGATACGCAGTATTTT | CASSYYGSTDTQYF
TRBJ1-2 | many | . | TRBV29-1 | TGCAGCGTTGCCACCTGGGGCTACACCTTC | CSVATWGYTF
TRBJ1-2 | many | . | TRBV27 | TGTGCCAGCAGTTTATCTCCAGGGGCGGTCGGCTATGGCTACACCTTC | CASSLSPGAVGYGYTF
TRBJ1-6 | many | . | TRBV4-2 | TGTGCCAGCAGCCTAGAAGGGTTTGTGGATTCACCCCTCCACTTT | CASSLEGFVDSPLHF
TRBJ1-2 | many | TRBD1 | TRBV2 | TGTGCCAGCAGTGACCGACAGGGATCCTATGGCTACACCTTC | CASSDRQGSYGYTF
TRBJ1-4 | few | . | TRBV6-5 | TGTGCCAGCAGTTACTCAGGGGCTAATGAAAAACTGTTTTTT | CASSYSGANEKLFF
TRBJ2-2 | many | . | TRBV6-4 | TGTGCCAGCAGTTTGTACAGCAACACCGGGGAGCTGTTTTTT | CASSLYSNTGELFF
TRBJ1-5 | . | . | TRBV30 | TGTGCCTGGAGTGCCCGAGGGAGAAAACGGAATCAGCCCCAGCATTTT | CAWSARGRKRNQPQHF
TRBJ1-3 | many | TRBD1 | TRBV6-6 | TGTGCCAGCAGTTACTGGGGAGGGGGCGACTCTGGAAACACCATATATTTT | CASSYWGGGDSGNTIYF
TRBJ2-2 | . | TRBD2 | TRBV15 | TGTGCCACCAGCAGACAGACTAGCGGGAGGGCCCGGGGCGGGGAGCTGTTTTTT | CATSRQTSGRARGGELFF
TRBJ1-1 | many | . | TRBV29-1 | TGCAGCGTTGGCTGGACAGCTAACACTGAAGCTTTCTTT | CSVGWTANTEAFF
TRBJ2-7 | few | TRBD1 | TRBV19 | TGTGCCAGTAAAGCCGGGACAGGGAGCTACGAACAGTACTTC | CASKAGTGSYEQYF
TRBJ2-2 | many | TRBD1 | TRBV7-2 | TGTGCCAGCAGCTCTTACAGGGGACGGACCGGGGAGCTGTTTTTT | CASSSYRGRTGELFF
TRBJ2-3 | . | . | TRBV6-2/TRBV6-3 | TGTGCCAGCAGTTACTCATTGGCTACCTCAGATACGCAGTATTTT | CASSYSLATSDTQYF
TRBJ2-2 | many | . | TRBV28 | TGTGCCAGCAGGACCAACACCGGGGAGCTGTTTTTT | CASRTNTGELFF
TRBJ2-5 | many | TRBD1 | TRBV4-2 | TGTGCCAGCAGCCAACCTACCGGGACAGACCTACAAGAGACCCAGTACTTC | CASSQPTGTDLQETQYF
TRBJ2-7 | many | . | TRBV20-1 | TGCAGTGCCCTGACAGTGTCCAACTCCTACGAGCAGTACTTC | CSALTVSNSYEQYF